Presented here are 12 T cell receptor beta chains from one specimen sequenced in a study of T cells in localized non-small cell lung cancer. Repertoires were generated with immunoSEQ multiplex PCR, while TCRdb's copy carries only in-frame clones and drops some. The table shows over 50,000 clones, with 75% to 90% occurring only once. This specimen consisted of peripheral blood, obtained before any cancer treatment. All receptors come from a woman between 40 and 69 years old with stage I lung adenocarcinoma.

This clone is a singleton in its sample. J is TRBJ1-4 and V is TRBV6-6; D perhaps matches TRBD1 (5 bases). The CDR3 is 14 amino acids. Germline V gives CDR1 MNHNY, CDR2 SVGAGI (reference sequence). V lost 6 bases and J lost 8, with 16 bases in between. CDR3 bases: TGTGCCAGCAGCGCCGGGACCATGGGGGAAAAACTGTTTTTT. This gives the protein CASSAGTMGEKLFF.

The rearrangement links TRBV4-1 to TRBJ1-3; no reliable D call. The CDR3 length is 15 residues. CDR1 and CDR2 (germline): MGHRA, YSYEKL. Trimming took 0 bases from V and 3 from J, leaving 9 bases between them. The CDR3 DNA reads TGCGCCAGCAGCCAAGAGGAAATGGTTGGAAACACCATATATTTT. Translation gives CASSQEEMVGNTIYF.

The CDR3 DNA is TGTGCCAGCAGTTACTCATCGGCAGGGGCGAATCAGCCCCAGCATTTT. Translating gives CASSYSSAGANQPQHF. This rearrangement joins TRBV6-6 to TRBJ1-5, with D tentatively TRBD1 (6 bases). The V gene's germline CDR1 is MNHNY and CDR2 SVGAGI (reference sequence). This CDR3 contains 16 residues. Trimming removed 0 bases from V and 4 bases from J, with 13 bases in between.

The V call is TRBV5-4, the J call TRBJ2-1; a weak D match, TRBD1 (6 bases). The CDR3 is 14 amino acids. Looked up from germline, CDR1 is SGHNT and CDR2 is YYREEE (reference sequence). Trimming shortened V by 4 bases and J by 2 bases, and 10 bases separated the two germline ends. This CDR3 is CASSQDRAYNEQFF. As DNA, the CDR3 is TGTGCCAGCAGCCAGGACAGAGCCTACAATGAGCAGTTCTTC.

The J gene is TRBJ1-5, the V gene TRBV10-2; D is undetermined. V was shortened by 0 bases and J by 3 bases, with 9 bases between the two germline ends. Germline lookup yields CDR1 WSHSY and CDR2 SAAADI. The CDR3 has 15 amino acids. The CDR3 DNA follows: TGCGCCAGCAGTGAGTCGAACGGTATCAATCAGCCCCAGCATTTT. Protein: CASSESNGINQPQHF.

The rearrangement joins TRBV27 to TRBJ1-2; D is ambiguous. The CDR3 covers 15 residues. V was cut by 1 base and J by 0 bases, with 9 bases left in between. Germline V gene sequence: CDR1 MNHEY, CDR2 SMNVEV (reference sequence). CDR3 coding DNA: TGTGCCAGCAGTTTATTTGTGGGATCTAACTATGGCTACACCTTC. Protein product: CASSLFVGSNYGYTF.

The chain is built from TRBV18 and TRBJ1-4; D is unresolved. Germline lookup yields CDR1 KGHSH and CDR2 LQKENI. Trimming pared 7 bases from V and 5 bases from J, leaving 11 bases between. This CDR3 contains 13 residues. CDR3 nucleotide sequence: TGTGCCAGCTGCGGGGTCGCAAATGAAAAACTGTTTTTT. This sequence encodes CASCGVANEKLFF.

The chain combines TRBV18 with TRBJ1-5, with a possible D match to TRBD1 (6 bases). Trimming stripped 6 bases from V and 4 bases from J, with 10 bases between. Germline V CDR1 and CDR2: KGHSH, LQKENI. The CDR3 spans 13 residues. The CDR3: CASSRTENQPQHF. The CDR3 DNA reads TGTGCCAGCTCCCGGACAGAAAATCAGCCCCAGCATTTT.

This clone appeared a single time. This chain connects TRBV5-1 to TRBJ2-6; perhaps TRBD1 as D (6 bases). The CDR3 has 16 residues. The germline V gene encodes CDR1 SGHRS and CDR2 YFSETQ. With 6 bases removed from V and 4 bases from J, the gap between germline ends came to 17 bases. As DNA, the CDR3 is TGCGCCAGCACCCCGACCGCAGGGGCCGGGGCCAACGTCCTGACTTTC. Its translation: CASTPTAGAGANVLTF.

The chain couples TRBV7-2 to TRBJ2-7; the match to TRBD2 covers 10 bases. There are 15 residues in the CDR3. CDR1 and CDR2 from the germline V gene are SGHTA and FQGNSA. V shed 1 base and J 6 bases; nucleotides not matched to a gene: 6. The CDR3 DNA is TGTGCCAGCAGCTTAGATTCGGGACTAGCGAGCGAGCAGTACTTC. Its translation is CASSLDSGLASEQYF.

The chain is built from TRBV15 and TRBJ1-2; D might be TRBD1 (6 bases). This CDR3 region has 17 residues. V lost 0 bases and J lost 2, with 16 bases in between. The germline CDR1 and CDR2 sequences are LNHNV and YYDKDF (reference sequence). In nucleotides, the CDR3 is TGTGCCACCAGCAGAGATACCCCAGAGACAGGCAACTATGGCTACACCTTC. It translates to CATSRDTPETGNYGYTF.

The chain recombines TRBV28 with TRBJ1-2; 10 bases are a match to TRBD1. V lost 7 bases and J lost 7; bases outside the gene matches: 6. There are 13 residues in the CDR3. Germline V gives CDR1 MDHEN, CDR2 SYDVKM. CDR3 DNA: TGTGCCAGCACCATCGACAGGGGGCGTGGCTACACCTTC. The encoded protein is CASTIDRGRGYTF.